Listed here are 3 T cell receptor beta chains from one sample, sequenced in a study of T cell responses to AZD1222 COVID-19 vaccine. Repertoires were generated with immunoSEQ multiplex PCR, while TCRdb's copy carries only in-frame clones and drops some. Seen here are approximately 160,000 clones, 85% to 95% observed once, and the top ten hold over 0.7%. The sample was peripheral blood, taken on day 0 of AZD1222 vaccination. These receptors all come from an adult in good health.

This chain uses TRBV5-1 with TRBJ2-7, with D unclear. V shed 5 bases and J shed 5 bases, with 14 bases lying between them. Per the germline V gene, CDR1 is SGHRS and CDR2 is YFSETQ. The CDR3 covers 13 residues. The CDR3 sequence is CASSRNRWDEQYF. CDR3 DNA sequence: TGCGCCAGCAGTCGAAACCGTTGGGACGAGCAGTACTTC.

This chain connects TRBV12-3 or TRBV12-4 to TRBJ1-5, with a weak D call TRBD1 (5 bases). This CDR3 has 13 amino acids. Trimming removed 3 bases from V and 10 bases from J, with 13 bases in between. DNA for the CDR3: TGTGCCAGCAGTTTTGGGTCCCAGGGTCCCCAGCATTTT. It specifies CASSFGSQGPQHF.

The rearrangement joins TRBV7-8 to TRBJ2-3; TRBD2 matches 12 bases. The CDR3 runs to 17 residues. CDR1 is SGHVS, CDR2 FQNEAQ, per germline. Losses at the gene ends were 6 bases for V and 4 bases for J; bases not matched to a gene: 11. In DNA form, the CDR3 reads TGTGCCAGCAGTACCCTAGCGGGGGGGCCTTGGGCAGATACGCAGTATTTT. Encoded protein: CASSTLAGGPWADTQYF. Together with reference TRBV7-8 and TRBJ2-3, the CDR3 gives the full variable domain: GAGVSQSPRYKVAKRGQDVALRCDPISGHVSLFWYQQALGQGPEFLTYFQNEAQLDKSGLPSDRFFAERPEGSVSTLKIQRTQQEDSAVYLCASSTLAGGPWADTQYFGPGTRLTVL.